The rows below give T cell receptor beta chains drawn from one sample of a study of blood T cell repertoires in COVID-19. Only in-frame clones appear in the TCRdb table, and some are missing; sequencing was by immunoSEQ multiplex PCR. Of 60,000 to 75,000 clones listed, 72% are singletons. The sequencing sample was made of PBMCs or T cells enriched from blood (not recorded which). Receptors originate from a woman aged 60-70 years who had been exposed to COVID-19. CDR3s include the opening cysteine and the closing phenylalanine or tryptophan. The order of the fields is clone size, J gene, V gene, D gene, CDR3 protein, CDR3 DNA. The D gene is left open where the match is weak. Only part of the rows carry a size: once, few, many, or a class if the clone is expanded.

abundance: -; j_gene: TRBJ1-6; v_gene: TRBV28; d_gene: -; CDR3aa: CASSFQGRPASPLHF; CDR3nt: TGTGCCAGCAGTTTCCAGGGAAGGCCAGCTTCACCCCTCCACTTT
abundance: few; j_gene: TRBJ1-5; v_gene: TRBV7-2; d_gene: -; CDR3aa: CASSAVTGLGKPQHF; CDR3nt: TGTGCCAGCAGCGCGGTTACAGGGCTAGGGAAGCCCCAGCATTTT
abundance: -; j_gene: TRBJ2-7; v_gene: TRBV30; d_gene: -; CDR3aa: CAWSWGSVSYEQYF; CDR3nt: TGTGCCTGGAGTTGGGGCTCGGTCTCCTACGAGCAGTACTTC
abundance: -; j_gene: TRBJ2-1; v_gene: TRBV5-1; d_gene: TRBD2; CDR3aa: CASSWTSGRGYNEQFF; CDR3nt: TGCGCCAGCAGCTGGACTAGCGGGAGAGGTTACAATGAGCAGTTCTTC
abundance: -; j_gene: TRBJ2-3; v_gene: TRBV7-2; d_gene: TRBD2; CDR3aa: CASSLAGGGGMTDTQYF; CDR3nt: TGTGCCAGCAGCTTAGCCGGCGGGGGGGGTATGACAGATACGCAGTATTTT
abundance: -; j_gene: TRBJ2-1; v_gene: TRBV2; d_gene: TRBD2; CDR3aa: CASRVERGAYNEQFF; CDR3nt: TGTGCCAGCAGGGTAGAGCGGGGAGCCTACAATGAGCAGTTCTTC
abundance: -; j_gene: TRBJ1-2; v_gene: TRBV25-1; d_gene: -; CDR3aa: CASSEYSIRPSVGYTF; CDR3nt: TGTGCCAGCAGTGAATATTCTATTCGTCCGTCCGTGGGCTACACCTTC
abundance: -; j_gene: TRBJ2-2; v_gene: TRBV11-3; d_gene: TRBD1; CDR3aa: CASSLGTGQGYTGELFF; CDR3nt: TGTGCCAGCAGCTTAGGGACGGGACAGGGGTACACCGGGGAGCTGTTTTTT
abundance: -; j_gene: TRBJ2-2; v_gene: TRBV6-2/TRBV6-3; d_gene: -; CDR3aa: CASSSRLAGTGELFF; CDR3nt: TGTGCCAGCAGCAGTCGGCTAGCCGGAACCGGGGAGCTGTTTTTT
abundance: -; j_gene: TRBJ2-2; v_gene: TRBV11-3; d_gene: TRBD2; CDR3aa: CASSLDLAGGNEELFF; CDR3nt: TGTGCCAGCAGCTTAGATCTGGCGGGAGGGAATGAGGAGCTGTTTTTT
abundance: -; j_gene: TRBJ2-1; v_gene: TRBV5-4; d_gene: -; CDR3aa: CASSWGGADEQFF; CDR3nt: TGTGCCAGCAGCTGGGGGGGGGCGGATGAGCAGTTCTTC
abundance: -; j_gene: TRBJ1-5; v_gene: TRBV9; d_gene: TRBD1; CDR3aa: CASSAETGGSGQPQHF; CDR3nt: TGTGCCAGCAGCGCAGAGACAGGGGGCTCTGGTCAGCCCCAGCATTTT
abundance: -; j_gene: TRBJ2-2; v_gene: TRBV19; d_gene: -; CDR3aa: CASSKGRRTGELFF; CDR3nt: TGTGCCAGTAGTAAGGGGCGTAGGACCGGGGAGCTGTTTTTT
abundance: -; j_gene: TRBJ1-1; v_gene: TRBV19; d_gene: TRBD1; CDR3aa: CASSKGTAEAFF; CDR3nt: TGTGCCAGTAGTAAAGGGACAGCTGAAGCTTTCTTT
abundance: few; j_gene: TRBJ2-3; v_gene: TRBV11-2; d_gene: -; CDR3aa: CASSPVKGGTDTQYF; CDR3nt: TGTGCCAGCAGCCCAGTAAAGGGGGGCACAGATACGCAGTATTTT
abundance: few; j_gene: TRBJ2-1; v_gene: TRBV7-2; d_gene: -; CDR3aa: CASRPDSRHNEQFF; CDR3nt: TGTGCCAGCCGCCCCGACTCCCGCCACAATGAGCAGTTCTTC
abundance: -; j_gene: TRBJ1-3; v_gene: TRBV30; d_gene: TRBD1; CDR3aa: CAATKQGGWLSGNTIYF; CDR3nt: TGTGCCGCAACCAAGCAGGGGGGTTGGCTCTCTGGAAACACCATATATTTT
abundance: -; j_gene: TRBJ2-3; v_gene: TRBV7-9; d_gene: TRBD2; CDR3aa: CASSLKVAGGPTDTQYF; CDR3nt: TGTGCCAGCAGCTTAAAGGTAGCGGGAGGCCCCACAGATACGCAGTATTTT
abundance: -; j_gene: TRBJ2-2; v_gene: TRBV29-1; d_gene: TRBD2; CDR3aa: CSVGEGLANTGELFF; CDR3nt: TGCAGCGTTGGGGAGGGCCTAGCGAACACCGGGGAGCTGTTTTTT
abundance: -; j_gene: TRBJ2-1; v_gene: TRBV28; d_gene: TRBD2; CDR3aa: CASSSSSGVYNEQFF; CDR3nt: TGTGCCAGCAGTTCTTCTAGCGGGGTTTACAATGAGCAGTTCTTC
abundance: -; j_gene: TRBJ1-2; v_gene: TRBV10-3; d_gene: TRBD1; CDR3aa: CAIFRDRGNYGYTF; CDR3nt: TGTGCCATCTTCCGGGACAGGGGGAACTATGGCTACACCTTC
abundance: -; j_gene: TRBJ1-5; v_gene: TRBV2; d_gene: -; CDR3aa: CASSLEAFQPQHF; CDR3nt: TGTGCCAGCAGTCTGGAAGCGTTCCAGCCCCAGCATTTT
abundance: -; j_gene: TRBJ1-5; v_gene: TRBV6-5; d_gene: -; CDR3aa: CASSYSGRGSNQPQHF; CDR3nt: TGTGCCAGCAGTTACTCCGGCAGGGGTAGCAATCAGCCCCAGCATTTT
abundance: -; j_gene: TRBJ1-5; v_gene: TRBV18; d_gene: TRBD1; CDR3aa: CASSPDRGGNQPQHF; CDR3nt: TGTGCCAGCTCACCTGACAGGGGAGGCAATCAGCCCCAGCATTTT
abundance: -; j_gene: TRBJ1-5; v_gene: TRBV25-1; d_gene: -; CDR3aa: CASSEYPGSRSPNQPQHF; CDR3nt: TGTGCCAGCAGTGAATACCCAGGGTCGAGGAGTCCCAATCAGCCCCAGCATTTT
abundance: -; j_gene: TRBJ1-1; v_gene: TRBV21-1; d_gene: -; CDR3aa: CASSKEGQGWEWAFF; CDR3nt: TGTGCCAGCAGCAAAGAGGGACAGGGGTGGGAGTGGGCTTTCTTT
abundance: -; j_gene: TRBJ2-3; v_gene: TRBV3-1/TRBV3-2; d_gene: TRBD1; CDR3aa: CASSPPRGDTQYF; CDR3nt: TGTGCCAGCAGCCCACCCAGGGGGGATACGCAGTATTTT
abundance: -; j_gene: TRBJ1-1; v_gene: TRBV12-3/TRBV12-4; d_gene: -; CDR3aa: CASSKTRNTEAFF; CDR3nt: TGTGCCAGCAGTAAAACACGGAACACTGAAGCTTTCTTT
abundance: -; j_gene: TRBJ1-6; v_gene: TRBV27; d_gene: -; CDR3aa: CASSLSGAGNSPLHF; CDR3nt: TGTGCCAGCAGTTTATCGGGGGCTGGTAATTCACCCCTCCACTTT
abundance: -; j_gene: TRBJ1-1; v_gene: TRBV6-1; d_gene: -; CDR3aa: CASSEAGTEAFF; CDR3nt: TGTGCCAGCAGTGAAGCCGGTACTGAAGCTTTCTTT
abundance: -; j_gene: TRBJ2-7; v_gene: TRBV19; d_gene: TRBD2; CDR3aa: CASRAGGPYEQYF; CDR3nt: TGTGCCAGTCGAGCGGGGGGCCCCTACGAGCAGTACTTC
abundance: -; j_gene: TRBJ2-7; v_gene: TRBV9; d_gene: -; CDR3aa: CASSANLGDEQYF; CDR3nt: TGTGCCAGCAGCGCAAACCTAGGGGACGAGCAGTACTTC
abundance: -; j_gene: TRBJ2-5; v_gene: TRBV5-1; d_gene: -; CDR3aa: CASSPGGGVETQYF; CDR3nt: TGCGCCAGCAGCCCGGGGGGCGGGGTAGAGACCCAGTACTTC
abundance: -; j_gene: TRBJ2-1; v_gene: TRBV5-1; d_gene: -; CDR3aa: CASSLGGSSSYNEQFF; CDR3nt: TGCGCCAGCAGCTTGGGGGGCTCGAGCTCCTACAATGAGCAGTTCTTC
abundance: -; j_gene: TRBJ1-2; v_gene: TRBV28; d_gene: TRBD1; CDR3aa: CASSFVTGEIYGYTF; CDR3nt: TGTGCCAGCAGTTTTGTGACAGGGGAGATCTATGGCTACACCTTC
abundance: -; j_gene: TRBJ2-1; v_gene: TRBV3-1/TRBV3-2; d_gene: TRBD2; CDR3aa: CASSQDWTSGRGNEQFF; CDR3nt: TGTGCCAGCAGCCAAGATTGGACTAGCGGGAGGGGGAATGAGCAGTTCTTC
abundance: -; j_gene: TRBJ2-2; v_gene: TRBV6-5; d_gene: -; CDR3aa: CASSLGGGELFF; CDR3nt: TGTGCCAGCAGTTTGGGGGGCGGGGAGCTGTTTTTT
abundance: -; j_gene: TRBJ1-2; v_gene: TRBV6-1; d_gene: -; CDR3aa: CASSEFIYGYTF; CDR3nt: TGTGCCAGCAGTGAGTTTATCTATGGCTACACCTTC
abundance: -; j_gene: TRBJ1-3; v_gene: TRBV27; d_gene: TRBD1; CDR3aa: CASSYRGGGSGNTIYF; CDR3nt: TGTGCCAGCAGTTACCGAGGGGGCGGCTCTGGAAACACCATATATTTT
abundance: many; j_gene: TRBJ1-1; v_gene: TRBV2; d_gene: TRBD1; CDR3aa: CASRPTGGYTEAFF; CDR3nt: TGTGCCAGCAGGCCAACAGGGGGCTACACTGAAGCTTTCTTT
abundance: -; j_gene: TRBJ2-7; v_gene: TRBV5-1; d_gene: TRBD1; CDR3aa: CASSLWDSSYEQYF; CDR3nt: TGCGCCAGCAGCTTATGGGACAGCTCCTACGAGCAGTACTTC